The T cell receptor (beta chain) described here comes from a study of blood T cell repertoires in COVID-19. Whole-study context: Samples of COVID-19 (acute and convalescent) were obtained from the United States, Italy and Spain. T cells, B-cell-depleted T cells, or PBMCs supplied cDNA or gDNA.

In the authors' methods: Amplification of reference gene primers was used by the study to estimate nucleated cell counts. Libraries were prepared by immunoSEQ multiplex PCR; TCRdb keeps only in-frame clonotypes and omits some of them. The D gene and trimming were derived from the DNA, and the V and J assignments and clone size from that table. The data show about 150,000 clones, about 90% seen once. The V and J ends lost 4 bases and 2 bases, in that order; junction bases with no gene match: 6. Germline CDR1 and CDR2: SGHRS and YFSETQ. The CDR3 loop spans 15 amino acids. The receptor comes from a man aged 50 or older with acute or convalescent COVID-19. The sample consisted of peripheral blood. The rearrangement joins TRBV5-1 to TRBJ2-7; 10 bases agree with TRBD1. The DNA for the CDR3 is TGCGCCAGCAGCGTGTCCGGGACAGGGGCCTACGAGCAGTACTTC. Its translation is CASSVSGTGAYEQYF. The variable domain in full, completed from reference TRBV5-1 and TRBJ2-7, reads KAGVTQTPRYLIKTRGQQVTLSCSPISGHRSVSWYQQTPGQGLQFLFEYFSETQRNKGNFPGRFSGRQFSNSRSEMNVSTLELGDSALYLCASSVSGTGAYEQYFGPGTRLTVT.